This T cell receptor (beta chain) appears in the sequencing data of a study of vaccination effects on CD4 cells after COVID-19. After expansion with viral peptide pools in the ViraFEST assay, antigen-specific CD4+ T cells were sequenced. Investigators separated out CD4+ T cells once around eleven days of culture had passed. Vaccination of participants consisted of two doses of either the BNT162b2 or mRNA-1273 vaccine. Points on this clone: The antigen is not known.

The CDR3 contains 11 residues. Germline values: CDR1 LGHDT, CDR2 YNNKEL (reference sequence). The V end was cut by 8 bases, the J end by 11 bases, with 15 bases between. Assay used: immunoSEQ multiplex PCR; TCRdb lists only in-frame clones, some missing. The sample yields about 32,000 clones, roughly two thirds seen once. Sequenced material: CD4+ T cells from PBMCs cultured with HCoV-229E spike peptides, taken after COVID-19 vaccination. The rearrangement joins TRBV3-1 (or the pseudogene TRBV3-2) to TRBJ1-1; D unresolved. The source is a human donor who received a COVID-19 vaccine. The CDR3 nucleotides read TGTGCCAGCCAAGACTCGGGTGTGGCTTTCTTT. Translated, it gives CASQDSGVAFF.